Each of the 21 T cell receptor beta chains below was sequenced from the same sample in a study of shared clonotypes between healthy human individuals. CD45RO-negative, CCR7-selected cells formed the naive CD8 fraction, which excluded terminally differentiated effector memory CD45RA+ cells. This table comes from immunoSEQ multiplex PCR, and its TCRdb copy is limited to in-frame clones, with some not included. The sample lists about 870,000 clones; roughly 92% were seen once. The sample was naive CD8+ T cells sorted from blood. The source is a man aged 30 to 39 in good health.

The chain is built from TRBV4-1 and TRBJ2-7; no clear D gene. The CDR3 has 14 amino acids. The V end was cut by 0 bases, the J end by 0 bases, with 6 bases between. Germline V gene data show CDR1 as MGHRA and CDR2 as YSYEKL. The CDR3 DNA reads TGCGCCAGCAGCCAAGAGGATGGCTCCTACGAGCAGTACTTC. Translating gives CASSQEDGSYEQYF.

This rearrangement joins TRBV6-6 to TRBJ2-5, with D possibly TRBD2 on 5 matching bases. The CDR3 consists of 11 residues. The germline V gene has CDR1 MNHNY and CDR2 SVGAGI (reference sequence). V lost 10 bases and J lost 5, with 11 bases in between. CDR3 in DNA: TGTGCCACTCGAGGGTCGGAGACCCAGTACTTC. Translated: CATRGSETQYF.

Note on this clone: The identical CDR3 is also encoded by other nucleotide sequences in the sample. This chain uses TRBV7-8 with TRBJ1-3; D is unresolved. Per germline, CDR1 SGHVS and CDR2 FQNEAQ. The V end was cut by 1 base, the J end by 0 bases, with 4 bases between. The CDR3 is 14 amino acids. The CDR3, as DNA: TGTGCCAGCAGCTTAGTGGGCTCTGGAAACACCATATATTTT. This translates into CASSLVGSGNTIYF.

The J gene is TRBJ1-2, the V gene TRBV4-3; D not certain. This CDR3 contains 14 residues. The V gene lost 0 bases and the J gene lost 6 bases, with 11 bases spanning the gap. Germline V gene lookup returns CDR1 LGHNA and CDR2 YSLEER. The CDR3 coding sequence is TGCGCCAGCAGCCAAGATAACTCGGGAGATGGCTACACCTTC. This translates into CASSQDNSGDGYTF.

The CDR3 DNA is TGTGCCAGCAGCTTCCCTAGCGTCGACGAGCAGTACTTC. Protein sequence: CASSFPSVDEQYF. The V and J genes are TRBV7-9 and TRBJ2-7, with D perhaps matching TRBD2 (6 bases). V was trimmed by 3 bases and J by 5 bases, leaving 11 bases between them. This CDR3 is 13 amino acids long. From germline, CDR1 is SEHNR and CDR2 FQNEAQ (reference sequence).

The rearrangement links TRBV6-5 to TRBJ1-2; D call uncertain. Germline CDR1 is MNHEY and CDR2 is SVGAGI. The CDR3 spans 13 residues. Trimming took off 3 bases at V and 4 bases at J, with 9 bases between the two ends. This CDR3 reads CASSYRAGYGYTF. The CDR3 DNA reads TGTGCCAGCAGTTATAGGGCTGGCTATGGCTACACCTTC.

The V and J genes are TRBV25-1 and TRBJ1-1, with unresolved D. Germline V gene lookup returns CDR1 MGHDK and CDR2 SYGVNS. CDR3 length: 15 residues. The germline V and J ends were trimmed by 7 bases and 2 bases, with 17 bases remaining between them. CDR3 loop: CASTPETADNTEAFF. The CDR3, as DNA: TGTGCCAGCACCCCTGAAACAGCTGATAACACTGAAGCTTTCTTT. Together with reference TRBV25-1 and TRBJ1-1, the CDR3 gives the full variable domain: EADIYQTPRYLVIGTGKKITLECSQTMGHDKMYWYQQDPGMELHLIHYSYGVNSTEKGDLSSESTVSRIRTEHFPLTLESARPSHTSQYLCASTPETADNTEAFFGQGTRLTVV.

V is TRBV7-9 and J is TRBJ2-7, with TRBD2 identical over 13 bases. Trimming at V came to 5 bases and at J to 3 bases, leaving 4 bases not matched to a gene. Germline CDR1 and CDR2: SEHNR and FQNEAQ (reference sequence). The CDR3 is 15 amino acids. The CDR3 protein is CASSRLAGGVYEQYF. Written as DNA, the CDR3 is TGTGCCAGCAGCCGACTAGCGGGAGGAGTCTACGAGCAGTACTTC.

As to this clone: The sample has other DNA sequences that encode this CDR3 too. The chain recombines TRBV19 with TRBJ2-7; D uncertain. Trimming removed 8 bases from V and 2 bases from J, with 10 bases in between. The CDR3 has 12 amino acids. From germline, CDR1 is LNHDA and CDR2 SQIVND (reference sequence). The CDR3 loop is CASSPGTYEQYF. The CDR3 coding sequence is TGTGCCAGTTCCCCGGGTACCTACGAGCAGTACTTC.

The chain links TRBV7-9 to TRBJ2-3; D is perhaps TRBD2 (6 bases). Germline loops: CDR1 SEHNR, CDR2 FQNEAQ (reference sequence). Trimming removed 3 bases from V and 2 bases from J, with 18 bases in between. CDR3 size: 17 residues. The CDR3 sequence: CASSFWIRDLNTDTQYF. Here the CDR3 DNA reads TGTGCCAGCAGCTTTTGGATTCGGGACTTAAACACAGATACGCAGTATTTT.

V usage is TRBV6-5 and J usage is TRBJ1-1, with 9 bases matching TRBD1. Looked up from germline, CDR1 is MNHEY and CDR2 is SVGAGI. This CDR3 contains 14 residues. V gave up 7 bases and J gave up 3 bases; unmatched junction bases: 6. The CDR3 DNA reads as TGTGCCAGCACTAACGACAGGGGGGACACTGAAGCTTTCTTT. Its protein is CASTNDRGDTEAFF.

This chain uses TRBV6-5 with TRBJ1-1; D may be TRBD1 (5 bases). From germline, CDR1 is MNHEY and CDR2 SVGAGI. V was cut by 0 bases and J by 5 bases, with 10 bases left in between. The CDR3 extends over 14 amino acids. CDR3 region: CASSYSLGGTEAFF. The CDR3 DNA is TGTGCCAGCAGTTACTCGTTGGGGGGGACTGAAGCTTTCTTT.

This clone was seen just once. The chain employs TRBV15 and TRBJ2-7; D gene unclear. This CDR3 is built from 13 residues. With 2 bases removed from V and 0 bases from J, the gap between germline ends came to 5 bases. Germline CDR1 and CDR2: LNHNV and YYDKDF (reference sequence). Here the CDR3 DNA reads TGTGCCACCAGCAGAACCAACTCCTACGAGCAGTACTTC. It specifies CATSRTNSYEQYF.

Here the CDR3 DNA reads TGTGCCAGCAGCTACCGACAGAGTTTGAACACTGAAGCTTTCTTT. It codes for CASSYRQSLNTEAFF. The chain is built from TRBV7-2 and TRBJ1-1, with a weak D call TRBD1 (5 bases). V shed 4 bases and J shed 0 bases, with 12 bases lying between them. The CDR3 runs to 15 residues. Germline V lookup: CDR1 SGHTA, CDR2 FQGNSA.

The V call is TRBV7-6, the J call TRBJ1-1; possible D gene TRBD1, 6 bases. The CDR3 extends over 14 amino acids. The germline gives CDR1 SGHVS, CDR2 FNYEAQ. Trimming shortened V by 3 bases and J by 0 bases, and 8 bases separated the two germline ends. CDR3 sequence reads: CASSLGALNTEAFF. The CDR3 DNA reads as TGTGCCAGCAGCTTGGGGGCCTTGAACACTGAAGCTTTCTTT.

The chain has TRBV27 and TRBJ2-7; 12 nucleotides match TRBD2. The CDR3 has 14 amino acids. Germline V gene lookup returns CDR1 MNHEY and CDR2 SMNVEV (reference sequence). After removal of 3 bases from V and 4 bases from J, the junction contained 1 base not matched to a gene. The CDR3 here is CASSFLAGGYEQYF. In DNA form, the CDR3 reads TGTGCCAGCAGTTTCCTAGCGGGAGGGTACGAGCAGTACTTC.

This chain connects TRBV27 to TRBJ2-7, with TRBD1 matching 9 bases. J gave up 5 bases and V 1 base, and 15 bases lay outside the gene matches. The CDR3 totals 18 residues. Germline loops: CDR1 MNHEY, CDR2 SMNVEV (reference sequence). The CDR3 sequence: CASSLYRGRNSLIDEQYF. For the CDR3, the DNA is TGTGCCAGCAGTTTATACAGGGGGCGAAATAGCCTAATCGACGAGCAGTACTTC.

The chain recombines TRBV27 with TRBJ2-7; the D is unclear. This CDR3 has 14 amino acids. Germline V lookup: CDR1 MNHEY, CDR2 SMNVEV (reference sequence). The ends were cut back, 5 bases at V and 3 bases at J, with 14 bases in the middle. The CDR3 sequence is CASSASSGGYEQYF. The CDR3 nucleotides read TGTGCCAGCAGTGCTTCTTCAGGTGGCTACGAGCAGTACTTC.

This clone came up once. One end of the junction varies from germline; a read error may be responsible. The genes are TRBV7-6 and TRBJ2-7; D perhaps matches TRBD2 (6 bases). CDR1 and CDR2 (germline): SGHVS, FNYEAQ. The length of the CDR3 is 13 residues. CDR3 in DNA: TGTGCCAGCAGCGTAGCGGAGGTCTACGAGCAGTACTTC. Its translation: CASSVAEVYEQYF.

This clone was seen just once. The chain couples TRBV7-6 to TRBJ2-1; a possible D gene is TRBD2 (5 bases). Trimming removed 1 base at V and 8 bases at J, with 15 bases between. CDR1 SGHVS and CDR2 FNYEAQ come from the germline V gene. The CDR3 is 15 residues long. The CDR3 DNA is TGTGCCAGCAGCTTAGAAAGTGACGCGGAGGATGAGCAGTTCTTC. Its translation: CASSLESDAEDEQFF.

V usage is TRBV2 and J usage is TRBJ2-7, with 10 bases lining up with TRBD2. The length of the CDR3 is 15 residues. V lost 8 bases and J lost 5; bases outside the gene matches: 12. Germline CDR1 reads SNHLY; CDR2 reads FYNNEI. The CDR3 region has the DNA TGTGCCAGCGGGGGTGAAGCGGGAGGGCTGGACGAGCAGTACTTC. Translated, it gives CASGGEAGGLDEQYF.